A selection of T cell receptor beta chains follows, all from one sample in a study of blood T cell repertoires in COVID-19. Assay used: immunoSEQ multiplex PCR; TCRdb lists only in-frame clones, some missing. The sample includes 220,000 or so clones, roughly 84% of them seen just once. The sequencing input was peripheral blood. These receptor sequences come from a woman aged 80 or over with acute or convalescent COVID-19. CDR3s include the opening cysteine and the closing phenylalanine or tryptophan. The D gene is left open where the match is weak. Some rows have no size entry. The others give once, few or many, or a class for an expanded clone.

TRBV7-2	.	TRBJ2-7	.	CASSLGGATYEQYF	TGTGCCAGCAGCTTAGGCGGGGCCACCTACGAGCAGTACTTC
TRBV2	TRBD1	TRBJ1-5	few	CASREGQGVYQPQHF	TGTGCCAGCAGGGAAGGACAGGGGGTATATCAGCCCCAGCATTTT
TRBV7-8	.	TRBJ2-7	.	CASSYASYEQYF	TGTGCCAGCTCCTACGCATCCTACGAGCAGTACTTC
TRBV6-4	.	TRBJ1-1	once	CASSDETPNTEAFF	TGTGCCAGCAGTGACGAGACACCTAACACTGAAGCTTTCTTT
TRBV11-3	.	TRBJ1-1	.	CASSAIVESEAFF	TGTGCCAGCAGCGCGATTGTGGAGAGTGAAGCTTTCTTT
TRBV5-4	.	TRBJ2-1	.	CASSLASGNEQFF	TGTGCCAGCAGCCTGGCATCGGGCAATGAGCAGTTCTTC
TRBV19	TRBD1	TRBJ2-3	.	CASTYGTGDGDTQYF	TGTGCCAGTACTTACGGGACAGGGGATGGAGATACGCAGTATTTT
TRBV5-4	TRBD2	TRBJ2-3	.	CASSLAGGTTDTQYF	TGTGCCAGCAGCTTAGCGGGGGGGACCACAGATACGCAGTATTTT
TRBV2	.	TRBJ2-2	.	CASSEARSGTGELFF	TGTGCCAGCAGTGAAGCCAGGTCAGGCACCGGGGAGCTGTTTTTT
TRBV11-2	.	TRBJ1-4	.	CASSFGGYGSNEKLFF	TGTGCCAGCAGCTTCGGGGGGTATGGATCTAATGAAAAACTGTTTTTT
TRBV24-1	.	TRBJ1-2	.	CATSDGPNYGYTF	TGTGCCACCAGTGATGGGCCTAACTATGGCTACACCTTC
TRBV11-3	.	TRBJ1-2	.	CASSLVGGLGYTF	TGTGCCAGCAGCTTAGTCGGAGGGCTTGGCTACACCTTC
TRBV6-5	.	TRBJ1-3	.	CASSYGGHLSGNTIYF	TGTGCCAGCAGTTACGGGGGACACCTCTCTGGAAACACCATATATTTT
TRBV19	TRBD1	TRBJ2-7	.	CASSAGQGLEQYF	TGTGCCAGTAGTGCGGGACAGGGGCTCGAGCAGTACTTC
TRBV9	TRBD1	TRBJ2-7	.	CASSSAGDRLYEQYF	TGTGCCAGCAGCTCCGCCGGGGACAGGTTGTACGAGCAGTACTTC
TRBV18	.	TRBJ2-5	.	CASSPYLAETQYF	TGTGCCAGCTCACCGTATCTAGCAGAGACCCAGTACTTC
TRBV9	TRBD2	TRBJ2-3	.	CASSVNIGTITDTQYF	TGTGCCAGCAGCGTAAATATCGGGACTATTACAGATACGCAGTATTTT
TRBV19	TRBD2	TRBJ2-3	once	CASPSPAGSTDTQYF	TGTGCCAGCCCTTCACCAGCGGGGAGCACAGATACGCAGTATTTT